The 5 T cell receptor beta chains presented below share a single source sample, sequenced in a study of PD-1 blockade in mismatch repair-deficient tumors. Stated time point: approximately 11-day in vitro stimulation with candidate neoantigen peptide 4. Here immunoSEQ multiplex PCR was the method, and the copy in TCRdb shows in-frame clones only, minus some. The table records roughly 13,000 clones, roughly 80% of them present only once. Their antigens remain unidentified. Source: cells cultured in vitro, taken from a patient treated with pembrolizumab. These receptors all come from an adult with mismatch repair-deficient cancer.

The rearrangement links TRBV28 to TRBJ2-7, with 8 bases identical to TRBD2. Germline values: CDR1 MDHEN, CDR2 SYDVKM. The CDR3 consists of 14 residues. The V gene end was trimmed by 7 bases and the J gene end by 1 base; junction bases not matched to a gene: 6. CDR3 region: CASIKSGSSYEQYF. As DNA, the CDR3 is TGTGCCAGCATTAAGAGCGGGAGTTCCTACGAGCAGTACTTC.

The chain employs TRBV14 and TRBJ1-3; tentative D call: TRBD1 (5 bases). Trimming removed 5 bases at V and 0 bases at J, with 14 bases between. CDR1 is SGHDN and CDR2 is FVKESK in the germline V gene. This CDR3 has 16 residues. In nucleotides, the CDR3 is TGTGCCAGCAGCACCATGATGGGGCGCTCTGGAAACACCATATATTTT. This gives the protein CASSTMMGRSGNTIYF.

The gene calls are TRBV4-1 and TRBJ2-7, with D unclear. This CDR3 comprises 15 residues. Germline CDR1 MGHRA, CDR2 YSYEKL. V was pared by 2 bases and J by 4 bases, with 15 bases between. The CDR3 loop reads CASSQLSGGPYEQYF. CDR3 bases: TGCGCCAGCAGCCAACTTTCGGGCGGACCTTACGAGCAGTACTTC.

The chain combines TRBV9 with TRBJ2-7, with D perhaps TRBD1 (6 bases). Germline V gives CDR1 SGDLS, CDR2 YYNGEE. The CDR3 has 11 amino acids. The V end was cut by 3 bases, the J end by 6 bases, with 7 bases between. For the CDR3, the DNA is TGTGCCAGCAGCGGCAGGGGCGAGCAGTACTTC. Its translation is CASSGRGEQYF.

The V and J genes are TRBV6-1 and TRBJ1-5; D unresolved. CDR3 length equals 14 residues. CDR1 MNHNS and CDR2 SASEGT come from the germline V gene. Between the trimmed V and J ends, which lost 7 bases and 0 bases, there was a span of 10 bases. The CDR3, as DNA: TGTGCCAGCATCCATCAGAGTAGCAATCAGCCCCAGCATTTT. Its protein is CASIHQSSNQPQHF.